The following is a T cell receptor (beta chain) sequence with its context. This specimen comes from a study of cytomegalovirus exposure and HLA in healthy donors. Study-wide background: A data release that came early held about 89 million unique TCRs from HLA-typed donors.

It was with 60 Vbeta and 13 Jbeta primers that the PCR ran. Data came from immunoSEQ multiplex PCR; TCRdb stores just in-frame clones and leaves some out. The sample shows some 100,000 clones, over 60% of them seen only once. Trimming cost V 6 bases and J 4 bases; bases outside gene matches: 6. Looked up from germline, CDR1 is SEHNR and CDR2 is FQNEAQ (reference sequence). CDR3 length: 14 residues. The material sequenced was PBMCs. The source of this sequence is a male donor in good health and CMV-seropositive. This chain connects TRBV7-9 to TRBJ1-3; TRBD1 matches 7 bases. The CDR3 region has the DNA TGTGCCAGCAGTTCGACAGGGCGAGGAAACACCATATATTTT. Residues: CASSSTGRGNTIYF.